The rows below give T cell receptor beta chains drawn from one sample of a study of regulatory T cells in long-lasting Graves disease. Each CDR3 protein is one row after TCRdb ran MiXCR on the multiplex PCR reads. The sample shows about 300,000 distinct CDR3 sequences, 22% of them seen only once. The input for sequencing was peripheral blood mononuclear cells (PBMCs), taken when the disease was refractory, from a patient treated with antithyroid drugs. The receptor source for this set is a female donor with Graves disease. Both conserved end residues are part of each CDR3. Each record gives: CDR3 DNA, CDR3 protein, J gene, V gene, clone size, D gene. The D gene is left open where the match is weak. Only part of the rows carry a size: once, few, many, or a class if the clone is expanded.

CDR3nt: TGTGCCAGCAGGAAGACAGGGGCTAGCTATGGCTACACCTTC; CDR3aa: CASRKTGASYGYTF; j_gene: TRBJ1-2; v_gene: TRBV6-1; abundance: many; d_gene: TRBD1
CDR3nt: TGTGCCAGCAGTGAAATCGGGGGAACTGGCGGGGAGCTGTTTTTT; CDR3aa: CASSEIGGTGGELFF; j_gene: TRBJ2-2; v_gene: TRBV6-2/TRBV6-3; abundance: .; d_gene: .
CDR3nt: TGCAGTGCTATGGGAGATCCGAACGGGTCGGAACGACGGGGGGATGGCTACACCTTC; CDR3aa: CSAMGDPNGSERRGDGYTF; j_gene: TRBJ1-2; v_gene: TRBV20-1; abundance: .; d_gene: .
CDR3nt: TGTGCCAGCAGTGCTTCTTCGGCTAGCGTTCCCTACGAGCAGTACTTC; CDR3aa: CASSASSASVPYEQYF; j_gene: TRBJ2-7; v_gene: TRBV2; abundance: many; d_gene: .
CDR3nt: TGTGCCACCAGCAGAGATAGGTATGGCTACACCTTC; CDR3aa: CATSRDRYGYTF; j_gene: TRBJ1-2; v_gene: TRBV15; abundance: many; d_gene: .
CDR3nt: TGTGCCAGCTATTCTACAGAGCACACTGAAGCTTTCTTT; CDR3aa: CASYSTEHTEAFF; j_gene: TRBJ1-1; v_gene: TRBV27; abundance: few; d_gene: .
CDR3nt: TGCAGTGCTAGTTCGGTTCAGGGGGTTAGCGAAAAACTGTTTTTT; CDR3aa: CSASSVQGVSEKLFF; j_gene: TRBJ1-4; v_gene: TRBV20-1; abundance: many; d_gene: TRBD1
CDR3nt: TGTGCCAGCCGCCCCGGGACACACACAGATACGCAGTATTTT; CDR3aa: CASRPGTHTDTQYF; j_gene: TRBJ2-3; v_gene: TRBV6-1; abundance: .; d_gene: .
CDR3nt: TGTGCCAGCAGTGAAAGCGGGAGAACCCAAGAGACCCAGTACTTC; CDR3aa: CASSESGRTQETQYF; j_gene: TRBJ2-5; v_gene: TRBV6-1; abundance: few; d_gene: TRBD2
CDR3nt: TGTGCCAGCAGCTATCGATTGGGAACTAATGAAAAACTGTTTTTT; CDR3aa: CASSYRLGTNEKLFF; j_gene: TRBJ1-4; v_gene: TRBV28; abundance: many; d_gene: .
CDR3nt: TGTGCCAGCAGTGGGCAGGGCGGCTACACCTTC; CDR3aa: CASSGQGGYTF; j_gene: TRBJ1-2; v_gene: TRBV2; abundance: many; d_gene: .
CDR3nt: TGTGCCAGCAGCTCAGGACAGGAAGAGACCCAGTACTTC; CDR3aa: CASSSGQEETQYF; j_gene: TRBJ2-5; v_gene: TRBV7-9; abundance: many; d_gene: TRBD1
CDR3nt: TGCAGTGCTAGTAGGACAGGGAATCAGCCCCAGCATTTT; CDR3aa: CSASRTGNQPQHF; j_gene: TRBJ1-5; v_gene: TRBV20-1; abundance: many; d_gene: TRBD1
CDR3nt: TGCAGTGCTAGTGGTGCCTACGAGCAGTACTTC; CDR3aa: CSASGAYEQYF; j_gene: TRBJ2-7; v_gene: TRBV20-1; abundance: many; d_gene: .
CDR3nt: TGTGCCAGCAGGGGGGGGGCCGTCGCCTACGAGCAGTACTTC; CDR3aa: CASRGGAVAYEQYF; j_gene: TRBJ2-7; v_gene: TRBV27; abundance: .; d_gene: .
CDR3nt: TGTGCCAGCTCACCGGCTGACAGGGAGGTTAACTATGGCTACACCTTC; CDR3aa: CASSPADREVNYGYTF; j_gene: TRBJ1-2; v_gene: TRBV18; abundance: .; d_gene: TRBD1
CDR3nt: TGTGCCAGCACCCAAGGGGCGGGGACTGAAGCTTTCTTT; CDR3aa: CASTQGAGTEAFF; j_gene: TRBJ1-1; v_gene: TRBV7-9; abundance: .; d_gene: .
CDR3nt: TGTGCATTCGGACCTTCACCCCTCCACTTT; CDR3aa: CAFGPSPLHF; j_gene: TRBJ1-6; v_gene: TRBV30; abundance: .; d_gene: .
CDR3nt: TGCGCCAGCAGCCCGAACCGCTATTCGGGACAGATGAACACCGGGGAGCTGTTTTTT; CDR3aa: CASSPNRYSGQMNTGELFF; j_gene: TRBJ2-2; v_gene: TRBV4-3; abundance: .; d_gene: TRBD1
CDR3nt: TGTGCCAGCAGTTTACCCCGGACTGCGGGGGGAGGTTATGGCTACACCTTC; CDR3aa: CASSLPRTAGGGYGYTF; j_gene: TRBJ1-2; v_gene: TRBV28; abundance: .; d_gene: .
CDR3nt: TGTGCCAGCAGTAAGGAAGTGGGACTAGCGGGAGGGATCACAGATACGCAGTATTTT; CDR3aa: CASSKEVGLAGGITDTQYF; j_gene: TRBJ2-3; v_gene: TRBV9; abundance: .; d_gene: TRBD2
CDR3nt: TGTGCCAGCAGTTCTCCGGGTTGGGATCAGCCCCAGCATTTT; CDR3aa: CASSSPGWDQPQHF; j_gene: TRBJ1-5; v_gene: TRBV6-5; abundance: few; d_gene: .
CDR3nt: TGTGCCAGCAGCTTAGGCATCGGGTACGAGCAGTACTTC; CDR3aa: CASSLGIGYEQYF; j_gene: TRBJ2-7; v_gene: TRBV7-2; abundance: many; d_gene: .
CDR3nt: TGTGCCATCAGTGCCTTGGGCAGCTCCTACAATGAGCAGTTCTTC; CDR3aa: CAISALGSSYNEQFF; j_gene: TRBJ2-1; v_gene: TRBV10-3; abundance: .; d_gene: .
CDR3nt: TGTGCCAGCAGTTTAGGAATGCGTAATTCACCCCTCCACTTT; CDR3aa: CASSLGMRNSPLHF; j_gene: TRBJ1-6; v_gene: TRBV27; abundance: .; d_gene: .
CDR3nt: TGTGCCAGCAGCGCCAGCACCATGAATCAGCCCCAGCATTTT; CDR3aa: CASSASTMNQPQHF; j_gene: TRBJ1-5; v_gene: TRBV9; abundance: .; d_gene: .
CDR3nt: TGTGCCAGCAGCCTGGGGGGGGCGAGTAATCAGCCCCAGCATTTT; CDR3aa: CASSLGGASNQPQHF; j_gene: TRBJ1-5; v_gene: TRBV11-1; abundance: many; d_gene: .
CDR3nt: TGTGCCAGCTCACCAGCGACTAGCGGGACGAACACCGGGGAGCTGTTTTTT; CDR3aa: CASSPATSGTNTGELFF; j_gene: TRBJ2-2; v_gene: TRBV18; abundance: few; d_gene: TRBD2
CDR3nt: TGCAGCGGTGAGACAGGGGGAGACACTGAAGCTTTCTTT; CDR3aa: CSGETGGDTEAFF; j_gene: TRBJ1-1; v_gene: TRBV29-1; abundance: .; d_gene: TRBD1
CDR3nt: TGTGCCAGCAGCTCAGACCCCCGGCGGGCCGGGGAGCTGTTTTTT; CDR3aa: CASSSDPRRAGELFF; j_gene: TRBJ2-2; v_gene: TRBV11-2; abundance: many; d_gene: .
CDR3nt: TGTGCCACGGATTGGACAAGTTCGAGCTCCTACGAGCAGTACTTC; CDR3aa: CATDWTSSSSYEQYF; j_gene: TRBJ2-7; v_gene: TRBV6-1; abundance: many; d_gene: .
CDR3nt: TGTGCCAGCAGCTTAGTTAGTATAGAGACCCAGTACTTC; CDR3aa: CASSLVSIETQYF; j_gene: TRBJ2-5; v_gene: TRBV7-8; abundance: .; d_gene: .
CDR3nt: TGTGCCAGTAGTGCTGCGACAGAGAGAGGGCAGCCCCAGCATTTT; CDR3aa: CASSAATERGQPQHF; j_gene: TRBJ1-5; v_gene: TRBV19; abundance: few; d_gene: .
CDR3nt: TGCGCCAGCAGCTTGGATGCCACCCTCTATGGCTACACCTTC; CDR3aa: CASSLDATLYGYTF; j_gene: TRBJ1-2; v_gene: TRBV5-1; abundance: many; d_gene: .
CDR3nt: TGTGCCAGCAGTCCCGGCCAAGGGGCCAACGTCCTGACTTTC; CDR3aa: CASSPGQGANVLTF; j_gene: TRBJ2-6; v_gene: TRBV28; abundance: .; d_gene: .
CDR3nt: TGTGCCAGCAGCTCAGGGGGGAGGGCCGACCGGTACGAGCAGTACTTC; CDR3aa: CASSSGGRADRYEQYF; j_gene: TRBJ2-7; v_gene: TRBV11-2; abundance: many; d_gene: .
CDR3nt: TGTGCCAGCAGCTTTGAGGGGCTGACCGGGGAGCTGTTTTTT; CDR3aa: CASSFEGLTGELFF; j_gene: TRBJ2-2; v_gene: TRBV7-9; abundance: many; d_gene: .
CDR3nt: TGTGCCAGCAGCCTCTCAAGCGGACCGCGAGATGGCTACACCTTC; CDR3aa: CASSLSSGPRDGYTF; j_gene: TRBJ1-2; v_gene: TRBV11-2; abundance: many; d_gene: .
CDR3nt: TGTGCCAGCAGTGCTAACAGGGTCTCCGAGCAGTACTTC; CDR3aa: CASSANRVSEQYF; j_gene: TRBJ2-7; v_gene: TRBV6-2/TRBV6-3; abundance: .; d_gene: .
CDR3nt: TGTGCCACCGGCAGAGAGGGAAACCAAGAGACCCAGTACTTC; CDR3aa: CATGREGNQETQYF; j_gene: TRBJ2-5; v_gene: TRBV15; abundance: once; d_gene: .
CDR3nt: TGTGCCAGCAGCTTAGTGCTAGGGGGGTCAGGAGAGACCCAGTACTTC; CDR3aa: CASSLVLGGSGETQYF; j_gene: TRBJ2-5; v_gene: TRBV7-2; abundance: many; d_gene: .
CDR3nt: TGTGCCAGCAGGGCAGGGGCAATGAACACTGAAGCTTTCTTT; CDR3aa: CASRAGAMNTEAFF; j_gene: TRBJ1-1; v_gene: TRBV6-1; abundance: many; d_gene: .
CDR3nt: TGCAGCGTTGAAACCCGTGGGGGAGTCTATGGCTACACCTTC; CDR3aa: CSVETRGGVYGYTF; j_gene: TRBJ1-2; v_gene: TRBV29-1; abundance: many; d_gene: .
CDR3nt: TGTGCCAGCTCGCCGATGCAAAATGAAAAACTGTTTTTT; CDR3aa: CASSPMQNEKLFF; j_gene: TRBJ1-4; v_gene: TRBV18; abundance: .; d_gene: .
CDR3nt: TGTGCCAGCAGCTTGGGCCAACCGGTGGGGACCCAGTACTTC; CDR3aa: CASSLGQPVGTQYF; j_gene: TRBJ2-5; v_gene: TRBV9; abundance: .; d_gene: .
CDR3nt: TGTGCCAGCAGCTTTCTAAAACCCGGGACTGCAAACAGGGCCGGGGAGCTGTTTTTT; CDR3aa: CASSFLKPGTANRAGELFF; j_gene: TRBJ2-2; v_gene: TRBV11-2; abundance: .; d_gene: .
CDR3nt: TGTGCCTGGGCCTTAGGACTAGCGGGAGGTGGCGAGCAGTACTTC; CDR3aa: CAWALGLAGGGEQYF; j_gene: TRBJ2-7; v_gene: TRBV30; abundance: many; d_gene: TRBD2
CDR3nt: TGTGCCTGGAGTGTATTTCTACTAGCGTCTACGAACTCCTACGAGCAGTACTTC; CDR3aa: CAWSVFLLASTNSYEQYF; j_gene: TRBJ2-7; v_gene: TRBV30; abundance: few; d_gene: TRBD2
CDR3nt: TGTGCCAGCAGTTACGTGGGGGGCTCTCAGCCCCAGCATTTT; CDR3aa: CASSYVGGSQPQHF; j_gene: TRBJ1-5; v_gene: TRBV6-5; abundance: few; d_gene: .
CDR3nt: TGTGCCAGCAGGGGGACAGGGGGCGGGACCGGGGAGCTGTTTTTT; CDR3aa: CASRGTGGGTGELFF; j_gene: TRBJ2-2; v_gene: TRBV6-1; abundance: .; d_gene: TRBD1
CDR3nt: TGCAGTGTTGGGACATCCACCGGGGAGCTGTTTTTT; CDR3aa: CSVGTSTGELFF; j_gene: TRBJ2-2; v_gene: TRBV20-1; abundance: .; d_gene: .
CDR3nt: TGTGCCAGCAGCTTAGTATGGGCTGGGACAGGGAGCTACGAGCAGTACTTC; CDR3aa: CASSLVWAGTGSYEQYF; j_gene: TRBJ2-7; v_gene: TRBV7-2; abundance: many; d_gene: TRBD1
CDR3nt: TGTGCCAGCTTAGGGGACAGCCAACGGGTGGGGACTGAAGCTTTCTTT; CDR3aa: CASLGDSQRVGTEAFF; j_gene: TRBJ1-1; v_gene: TRBV7-8; abundance: many; d_gene: TRBD1
CDR3nt: TGTGCCAGCAGCCCAGGAGGCACCGCGGGTCAGCCCCAGCATTTT; CDR3aa: CASSPGGTAGQPQHF; j_gene: TRBJ1-5; v_gene: TRBV9; abundance: .; d_gene: .
CDR3nt: TGTGCCTGCCCACGACAGGGCCAGGGGCCGGAGCAGTACTTC; CDR3aa: CACPRQGQGPEQYF; j_gene: TRBJ2-7; v_gene: TRBV30; abundance: .; d_gene: TRBD1
CDR3nt: TGTGCCAGCAGTACCCGAGGGCGGGAGTTATATACCGGGGAGCTGTTTTTT; CDR3aa: CASSTRGRELYTGELFF; j_gene: TRBJ2-2; v_gene: TRBV12-3/TRBV12-4; abundance: many; d_gene: TRBD2
CDR3nt: TGCGCCTGGAGTGGACAGAATGCCAAAAACATTCAGTACTTC; CDR3aa: CAWSGQNAKNIQYF; j_gene: TRBJ2-4; v_gene: TRBV30; abundance: .; d_gene: .
CDR3nt: TGCAGTGCTAGAGATCTACGGACAGGAGAATCCTACGAGCAGTACTTC; CDR3aa: CSARDLRTGESYEQYF; j_gene: TRBJ2-7; v_gene: TRBV20-1; abundance: .; d_gene: TRBD1
CDR3nt: TGTGCCAGCAGCCGAGCGGGGAGCTCCTACGAGCAGTACTTC; CDR3aa: CASSRAGSSYEQYF; j_gene: TRBJ2-7; v_gene: TRBV9; abundance: .; d_gene: TRBD2
CDR3nt: TGCAGTGCCCGGGGGAGGGACCACGAGCAGTACTTC; CDR3aa: CSARGRDHEQYF; j_gene: TRBJ2-7; v_gene: TRBV20-1; abundance: many; d_gene: TRBD2